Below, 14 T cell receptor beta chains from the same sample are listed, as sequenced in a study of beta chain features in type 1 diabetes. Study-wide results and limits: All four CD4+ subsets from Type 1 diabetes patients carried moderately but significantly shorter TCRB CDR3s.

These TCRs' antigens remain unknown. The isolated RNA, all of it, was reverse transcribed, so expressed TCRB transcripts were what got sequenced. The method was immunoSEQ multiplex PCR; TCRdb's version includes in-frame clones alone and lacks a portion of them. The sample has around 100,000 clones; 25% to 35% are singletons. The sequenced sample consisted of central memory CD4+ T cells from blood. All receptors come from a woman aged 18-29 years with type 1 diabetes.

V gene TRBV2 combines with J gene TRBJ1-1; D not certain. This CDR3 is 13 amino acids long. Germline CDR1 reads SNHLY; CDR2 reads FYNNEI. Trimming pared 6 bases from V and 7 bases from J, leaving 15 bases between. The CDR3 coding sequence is TGTGCCAGCAGCCCTCCTCGAGGTGGTGAAGCTTTCTTT. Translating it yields CASSPPRGGEAFF.

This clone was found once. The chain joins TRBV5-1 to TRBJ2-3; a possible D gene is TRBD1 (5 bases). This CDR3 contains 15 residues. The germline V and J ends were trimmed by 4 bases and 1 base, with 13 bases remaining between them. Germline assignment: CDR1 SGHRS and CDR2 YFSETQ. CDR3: CASSVQGSGTDTQYF. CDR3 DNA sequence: TGCGCCAGCAGCGTTCAGGGTTCCGGCACAGATACGCAGTATTTT.

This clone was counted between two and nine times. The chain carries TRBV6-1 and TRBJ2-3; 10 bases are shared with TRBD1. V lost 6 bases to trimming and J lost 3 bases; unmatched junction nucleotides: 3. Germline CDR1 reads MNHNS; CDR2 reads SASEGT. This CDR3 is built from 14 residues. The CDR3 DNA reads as TGTGCCAGCAGGGACAGGGGGTGGACAGATACGCAGTATTTT. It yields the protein CASRDRGWTDTQYF.

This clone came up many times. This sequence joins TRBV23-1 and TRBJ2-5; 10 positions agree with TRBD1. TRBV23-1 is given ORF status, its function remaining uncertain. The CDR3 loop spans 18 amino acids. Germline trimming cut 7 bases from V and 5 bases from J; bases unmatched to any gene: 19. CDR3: CASTLPGPGTGERETQYF. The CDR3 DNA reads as TGCGCCAGCACCCTACCCGGTCCCGGGACAGGGGAGAGGGAGACCCAGTACTTC.

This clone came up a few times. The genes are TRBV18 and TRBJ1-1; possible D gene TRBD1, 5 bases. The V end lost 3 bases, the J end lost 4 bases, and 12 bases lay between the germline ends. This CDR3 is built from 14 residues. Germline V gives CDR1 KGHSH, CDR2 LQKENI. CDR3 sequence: CASSPSRASTEAFF. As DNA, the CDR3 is TGTGCCAGCTCACCTTCCAGGGCTAGCACTGAAGCTTTCTTT.

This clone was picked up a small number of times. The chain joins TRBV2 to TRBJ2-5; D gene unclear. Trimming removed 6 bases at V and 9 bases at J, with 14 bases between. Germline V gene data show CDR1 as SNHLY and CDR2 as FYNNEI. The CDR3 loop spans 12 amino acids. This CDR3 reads CASRRKPDPQYF. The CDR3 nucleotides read TGTGCCAGCAGGAGGAAACCCGACCCCCAGTACTTC.

As DNA, the CDR3 is TGCGCCAGCAGCTTAGGCGGGGGCACCGGGGAGCTGTTTTTT. Its translation: CASSLGGGTGELFF. The chain recombines TRBV5-1 with TRBJ2-2; the match to TRBD2 covers 7 bases. After removal of 2 bases from V and 4 bases from J, the junction contained 2 bases not matched to a gene. The CDR3 is 14 amino acids. Germline assignment: CDR1 SGHRS and CDR2 YFSETQ.

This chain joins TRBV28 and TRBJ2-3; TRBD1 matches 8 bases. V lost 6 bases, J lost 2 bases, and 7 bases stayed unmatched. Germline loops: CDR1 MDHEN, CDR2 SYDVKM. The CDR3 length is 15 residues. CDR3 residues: CASRLRGRATDTQYF. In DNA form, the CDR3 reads TGTGCCAGCAGACTCAGGGGGCGAGCCACAGATACGCAGTATTTT.

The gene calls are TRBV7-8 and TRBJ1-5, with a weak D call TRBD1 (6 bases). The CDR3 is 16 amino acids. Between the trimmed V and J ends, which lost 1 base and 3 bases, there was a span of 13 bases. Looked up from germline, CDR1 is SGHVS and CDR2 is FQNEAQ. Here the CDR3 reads CASSLVRGGFNQPQHF. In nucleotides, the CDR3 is TGTGCCAGCAGCTTAGTGAGGGGGGGTTTCAATCAGCCCCAGCATTTT. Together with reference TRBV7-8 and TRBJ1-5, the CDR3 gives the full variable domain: GAGVSQSPRYKVAKRGQDVALRCDPISGHVSLFWYQQALGQGPEFLTYFQNEAQLDKSGLPSDRFFAERPEGSVSTLKIQRTQQEDSAVYLCASSLVRGGFNQPQHFGDGTRLSIL.

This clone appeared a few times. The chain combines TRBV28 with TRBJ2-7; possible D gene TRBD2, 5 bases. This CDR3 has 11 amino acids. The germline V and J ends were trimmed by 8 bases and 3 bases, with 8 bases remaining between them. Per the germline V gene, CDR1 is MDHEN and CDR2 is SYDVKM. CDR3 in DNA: TGTGCCAGCGAGGGCCTCTACGAGCAGTACTTC. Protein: CASEGLYEQYF.

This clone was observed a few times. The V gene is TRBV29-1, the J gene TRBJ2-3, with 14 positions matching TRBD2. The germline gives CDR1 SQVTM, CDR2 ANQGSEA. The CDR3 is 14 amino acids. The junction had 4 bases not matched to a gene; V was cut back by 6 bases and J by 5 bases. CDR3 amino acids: CSVGTSGSVDTQYF. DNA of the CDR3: TGCAGCGTGGGGACTAGCGGGAGTGTAGATACGCAGTATTTT.

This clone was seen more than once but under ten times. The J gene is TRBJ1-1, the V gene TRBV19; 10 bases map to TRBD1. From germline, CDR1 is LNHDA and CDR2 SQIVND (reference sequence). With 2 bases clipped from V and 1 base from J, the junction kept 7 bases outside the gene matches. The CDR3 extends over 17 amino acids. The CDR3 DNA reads TGTGCCAGTAGTATAAAATTGACAGGGGGCTCGAACACTGAAGCTTTCTTT. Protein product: CASSIKLTGGSNTEAFF.

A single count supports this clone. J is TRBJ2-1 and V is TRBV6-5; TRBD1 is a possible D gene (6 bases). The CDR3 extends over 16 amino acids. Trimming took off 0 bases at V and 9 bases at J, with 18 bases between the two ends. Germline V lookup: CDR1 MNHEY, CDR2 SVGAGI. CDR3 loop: CASSYSWGLGSIEQFF. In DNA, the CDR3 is TGTGCCAGCAGTTACTCGTGGGGGCTGGGGTCGATTGAGCAGTTCTTC.

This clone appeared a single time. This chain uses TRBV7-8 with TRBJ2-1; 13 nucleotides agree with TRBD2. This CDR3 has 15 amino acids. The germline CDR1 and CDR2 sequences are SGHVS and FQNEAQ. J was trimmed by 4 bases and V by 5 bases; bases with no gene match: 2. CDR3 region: CASSLLAGGYNEQFF. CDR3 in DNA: TGTGCCAGCAGCCTACTAGCGGGAGGGTACAATGAGCAGTTCTTC.